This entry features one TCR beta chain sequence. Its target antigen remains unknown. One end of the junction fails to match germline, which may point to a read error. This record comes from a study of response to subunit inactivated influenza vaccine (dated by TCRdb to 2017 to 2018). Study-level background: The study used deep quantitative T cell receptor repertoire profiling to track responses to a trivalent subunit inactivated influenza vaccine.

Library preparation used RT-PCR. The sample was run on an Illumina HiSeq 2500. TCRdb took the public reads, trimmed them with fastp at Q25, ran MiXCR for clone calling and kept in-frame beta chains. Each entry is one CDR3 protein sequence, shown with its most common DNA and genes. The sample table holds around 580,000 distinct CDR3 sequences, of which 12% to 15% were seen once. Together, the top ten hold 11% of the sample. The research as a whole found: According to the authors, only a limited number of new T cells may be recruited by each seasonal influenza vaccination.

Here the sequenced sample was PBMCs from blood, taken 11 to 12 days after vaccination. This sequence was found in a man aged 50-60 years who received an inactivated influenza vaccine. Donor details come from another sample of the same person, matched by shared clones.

In nucleotide form, the sequence is TGCGCCAGCAGCTTGGTCCCCGACGGGTCTCTTCTGGGGGGTCGTAACTTC. This codes for CASSLVPDGSLLGGRNF. The sequence is built from TRBV5-1 and TRBJ2-7, and the D gene may be TRBD2, 6 bases matching. The CDR3 sequence holds 17 residues, the cysteine and phenylalanine included. Only the CDR3 portion is preserved as DNA: 51 bases, with reading frame beginning at the first base. From the germline V gene, CDR1 is SGHRS and CDR2 is YFSETQ.